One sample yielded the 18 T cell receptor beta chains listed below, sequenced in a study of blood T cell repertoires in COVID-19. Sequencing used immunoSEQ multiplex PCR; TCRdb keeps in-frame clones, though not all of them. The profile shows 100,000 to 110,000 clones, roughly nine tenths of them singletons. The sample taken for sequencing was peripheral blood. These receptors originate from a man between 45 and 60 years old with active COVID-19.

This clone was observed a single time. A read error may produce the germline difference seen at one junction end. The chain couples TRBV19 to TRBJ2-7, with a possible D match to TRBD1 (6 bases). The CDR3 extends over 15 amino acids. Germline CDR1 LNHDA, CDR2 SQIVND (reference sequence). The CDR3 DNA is TGTGCCAGCAGTACAGGGATGGGGATTACCTACGAGCAGTACTTC. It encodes CASSTGMGITYEQYF. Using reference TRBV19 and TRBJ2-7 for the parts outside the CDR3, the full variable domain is DGGITQSPKYLFRKEGQNVTLSCEQNLNHDAMYWYRQDPGQGLRLIYYSQIVNDFQKGDIAEGYSVSREKKESFPLTVTSAQKNPTAFYLCASSTGMGITYEQYFGPGTRLTVT.

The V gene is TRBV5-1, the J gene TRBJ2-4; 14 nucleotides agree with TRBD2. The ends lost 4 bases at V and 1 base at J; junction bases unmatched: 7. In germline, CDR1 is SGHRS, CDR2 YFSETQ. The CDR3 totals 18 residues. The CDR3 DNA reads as TGCGCCAGCAGCGCCGGGACTAGCGGGAGACGGGCCAAAAACATTCAGTACTTC. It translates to CASSAGTSGRRAKNIQYF. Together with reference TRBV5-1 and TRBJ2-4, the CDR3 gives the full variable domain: KAGVTQTPRYLIKTRGQQVTLSCSPISGHRSVSWYQQTPGQGLQFLFEYFSETQRNKGNFPGRFSGRQFSNSRSEMNVSTLELGDSALYLCASSAGTSGRRAKNIQYFGAGTRLSVL.

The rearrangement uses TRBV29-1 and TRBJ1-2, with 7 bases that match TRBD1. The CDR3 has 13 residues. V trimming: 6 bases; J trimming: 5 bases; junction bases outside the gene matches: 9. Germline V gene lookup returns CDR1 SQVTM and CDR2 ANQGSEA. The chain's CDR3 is CSVQAGTAYGYTF. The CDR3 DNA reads TGCAGCGTGCAAGCCGGGACAGCATATGGCTACACCTTC.

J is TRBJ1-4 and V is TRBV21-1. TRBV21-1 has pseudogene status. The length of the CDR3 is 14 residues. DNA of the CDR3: TGTGCCAGCAGCGAGCGGGAGGGGGCCGAAAAACTGTTTTTT. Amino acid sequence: CASSEREGAEKLFF.

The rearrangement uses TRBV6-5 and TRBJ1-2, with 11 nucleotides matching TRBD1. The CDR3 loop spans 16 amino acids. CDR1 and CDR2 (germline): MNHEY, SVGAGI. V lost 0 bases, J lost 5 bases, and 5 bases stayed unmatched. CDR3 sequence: CASSYSGQGAGYGYTF. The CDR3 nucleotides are TGTGCCAGCAGTTACTCCGGACAGGGGGCTGGATATGGCTACACCTTC.

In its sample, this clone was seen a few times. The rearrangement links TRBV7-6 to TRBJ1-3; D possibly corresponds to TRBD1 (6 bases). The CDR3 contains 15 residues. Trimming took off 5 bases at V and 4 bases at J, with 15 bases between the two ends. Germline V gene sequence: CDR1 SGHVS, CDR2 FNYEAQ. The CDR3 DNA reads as TGTGCCAGCAGCCGATCAGGGGCCTTCGGAAACACCATATATTTT. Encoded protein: CASSRSGAFGNTIYF.

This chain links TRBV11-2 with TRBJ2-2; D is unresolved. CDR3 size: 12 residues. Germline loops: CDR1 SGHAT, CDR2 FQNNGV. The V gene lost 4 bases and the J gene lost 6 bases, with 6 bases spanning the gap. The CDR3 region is CASSSRAGELFF. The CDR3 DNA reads TGTGCCAGCAGCTCACGCGCCGGGGAGCTGTTTTTT.

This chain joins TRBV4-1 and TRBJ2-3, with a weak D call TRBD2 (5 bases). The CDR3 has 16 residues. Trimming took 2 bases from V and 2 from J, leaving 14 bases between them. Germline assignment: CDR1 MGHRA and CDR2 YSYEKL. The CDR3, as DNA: TGCGCCAGCAGCCAAAAGGACTGGGATTACACAGATACGCAGTATTTT. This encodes CASSQKDWDYTDTQYF.

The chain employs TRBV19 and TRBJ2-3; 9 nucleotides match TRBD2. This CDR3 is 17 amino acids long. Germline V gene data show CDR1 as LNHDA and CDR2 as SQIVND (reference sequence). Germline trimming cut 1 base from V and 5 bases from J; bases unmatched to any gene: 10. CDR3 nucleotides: TGTGCCAGTAGTATAGGGGCTAGCGGGACCCTCGGAGATACGCAGTATTTT. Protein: CASSIGASGTLGDTQYF.

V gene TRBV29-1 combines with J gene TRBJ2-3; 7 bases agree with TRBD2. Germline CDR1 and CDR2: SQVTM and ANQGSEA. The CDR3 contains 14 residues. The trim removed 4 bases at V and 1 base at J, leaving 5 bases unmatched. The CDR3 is CSVAREVGTDTQYF. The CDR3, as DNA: TGCAGCGTTGCTCGGGAGGTCGGCACAGATACGCAGTATTTT.

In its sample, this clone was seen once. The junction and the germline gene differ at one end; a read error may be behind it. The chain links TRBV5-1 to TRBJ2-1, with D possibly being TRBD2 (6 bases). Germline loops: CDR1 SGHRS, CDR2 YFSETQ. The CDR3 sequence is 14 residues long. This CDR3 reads CASSLGGGLNQQFF. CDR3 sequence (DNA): TGCGCCAGCAGCTTGGGAGGAGGGCTCAATCAGCAGTTCTTC.

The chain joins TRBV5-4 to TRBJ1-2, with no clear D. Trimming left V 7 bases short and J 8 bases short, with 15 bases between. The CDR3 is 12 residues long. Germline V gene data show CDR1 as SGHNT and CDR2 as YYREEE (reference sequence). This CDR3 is CASGGLSGGYTF. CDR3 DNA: TGTGCCAGCGGAGGGCTATCGGGGGGCTACACCTTC.

DNA for the CDR3: TGTGCCAGCAGTCCGACTAGCGGGGGTTACAATGAGCAGTTCTTC. Protein sequence: CASSPTSGGYNEQFF. The chain is built from TRBV6-5 and TRBJ2-1; 12 bases map to TRBD2. Germline lookup yields CDR1 MNHEY and CDR2 SVGAGI. V trimming: 5 bases; J trimming: 4 bases; junction bases outside the gene matches: 3. This CDR3 spans 15 amino acids.

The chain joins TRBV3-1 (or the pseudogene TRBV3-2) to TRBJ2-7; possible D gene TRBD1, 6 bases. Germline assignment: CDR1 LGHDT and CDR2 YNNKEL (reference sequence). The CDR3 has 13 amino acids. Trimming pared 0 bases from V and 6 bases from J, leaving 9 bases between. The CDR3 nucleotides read TGTGCCAGCAGCCAAGACAGGGGAGCCGAGCAGTACTTC. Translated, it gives CASSQDRGAEQYF.

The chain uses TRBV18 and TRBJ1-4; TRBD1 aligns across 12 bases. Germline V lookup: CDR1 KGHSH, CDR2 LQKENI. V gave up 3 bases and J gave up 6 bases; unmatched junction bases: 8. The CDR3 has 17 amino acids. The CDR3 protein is CASSPRDRGRLDEKLFF. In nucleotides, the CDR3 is TGTGCCAGCTCACCCCGGGACAGGGGGCGCTTGGATGAAAAACTGTTTTTT.

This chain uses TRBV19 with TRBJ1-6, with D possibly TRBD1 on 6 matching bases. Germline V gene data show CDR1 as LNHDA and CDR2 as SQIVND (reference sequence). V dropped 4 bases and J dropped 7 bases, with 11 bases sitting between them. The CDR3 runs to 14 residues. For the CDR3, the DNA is TGTGCCAGTAGTAACAGGGTAGAGAATTCACCCCTCCACTTT. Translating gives CASSNRVENSPLHF.

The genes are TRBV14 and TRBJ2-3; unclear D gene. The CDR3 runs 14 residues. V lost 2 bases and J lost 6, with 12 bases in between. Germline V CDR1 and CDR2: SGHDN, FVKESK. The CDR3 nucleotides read TGTGCCAGCAGCCAATCCAACAGAGTTGATACGCAGTATTTT. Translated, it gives CASSQSNRVDTQYF.

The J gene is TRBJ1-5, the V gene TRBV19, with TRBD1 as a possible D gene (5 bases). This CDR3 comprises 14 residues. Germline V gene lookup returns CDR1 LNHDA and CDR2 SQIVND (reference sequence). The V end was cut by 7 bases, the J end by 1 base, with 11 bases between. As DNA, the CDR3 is TGTGCCAGTAATCCCAGGGCGAGCAATCAGCCCCAGCATTTT. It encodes CASNPRASNQPQHF.